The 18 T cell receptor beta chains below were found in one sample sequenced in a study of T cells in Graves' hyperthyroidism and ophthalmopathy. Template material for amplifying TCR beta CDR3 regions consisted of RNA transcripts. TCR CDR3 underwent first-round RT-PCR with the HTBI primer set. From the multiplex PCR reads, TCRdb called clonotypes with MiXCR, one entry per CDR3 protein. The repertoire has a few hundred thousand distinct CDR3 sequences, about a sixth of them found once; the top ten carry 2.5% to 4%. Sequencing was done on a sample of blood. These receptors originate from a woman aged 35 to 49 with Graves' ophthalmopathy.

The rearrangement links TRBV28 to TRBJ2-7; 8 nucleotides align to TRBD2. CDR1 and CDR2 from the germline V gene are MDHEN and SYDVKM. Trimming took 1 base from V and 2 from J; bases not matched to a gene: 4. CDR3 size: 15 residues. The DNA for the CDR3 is TGTGCCAGCAGTTTATCTACTAGCGGTCCCTACGAGCAGTACTTC. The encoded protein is CASSLSTSGPYEQYF.

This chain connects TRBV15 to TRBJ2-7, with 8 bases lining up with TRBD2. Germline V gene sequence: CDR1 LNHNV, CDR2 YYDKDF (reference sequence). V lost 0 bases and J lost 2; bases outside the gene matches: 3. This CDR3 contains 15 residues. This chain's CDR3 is CATSRDREGAYEQYF. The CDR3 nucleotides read TGTGCCACCAGCAGAGACCGGGAGGGTGCCTACGAGCAGTACTTC. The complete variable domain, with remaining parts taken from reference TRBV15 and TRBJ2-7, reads DAMVIQNPRYQVTQFGKPVTLSCSQTLNHNVMYWYQQKSSQAPKLLFHYYDKDFNNEADTPDNFQSRRPNTSFCFLDIRSPGLGDTAMYLCATSRDREGAYEQYFGPGTRLTVT.

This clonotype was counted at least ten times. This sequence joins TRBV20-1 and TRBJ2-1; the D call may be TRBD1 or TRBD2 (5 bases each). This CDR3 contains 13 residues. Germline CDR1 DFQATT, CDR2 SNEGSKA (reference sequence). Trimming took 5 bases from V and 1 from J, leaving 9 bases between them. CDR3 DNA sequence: TGCAGTGCTTTGGGGGAGTCCTACAATGAGCAGTTCTTC. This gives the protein CSALGESYNEQFF.

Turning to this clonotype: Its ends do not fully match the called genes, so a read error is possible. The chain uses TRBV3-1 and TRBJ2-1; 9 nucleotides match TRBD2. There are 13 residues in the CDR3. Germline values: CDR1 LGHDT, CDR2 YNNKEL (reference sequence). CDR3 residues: CASSSLTGTSLVF. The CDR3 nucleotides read TGTGCCAGCAGCTCCTTAACCGGGACTAGCTTGGTCTTC.

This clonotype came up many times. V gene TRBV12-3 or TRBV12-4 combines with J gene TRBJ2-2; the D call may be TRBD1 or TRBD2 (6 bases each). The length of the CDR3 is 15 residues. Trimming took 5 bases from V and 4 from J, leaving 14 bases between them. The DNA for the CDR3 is TGTGCCAGCAGTCTGCAGGGGAGGAGCACCGGGGAGCTGTTTTTT. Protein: CASSLQGRSTGELFF.

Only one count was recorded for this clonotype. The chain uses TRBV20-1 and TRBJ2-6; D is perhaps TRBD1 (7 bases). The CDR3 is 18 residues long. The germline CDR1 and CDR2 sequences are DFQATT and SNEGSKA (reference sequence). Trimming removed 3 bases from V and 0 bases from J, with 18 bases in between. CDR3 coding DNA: TGCAGTGCTAGGGCTCAGGGGGGCCCCCTCTCTGGGGCCAACGTCCTGACTTTC. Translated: CSARAQGGPLSGANVLTF.

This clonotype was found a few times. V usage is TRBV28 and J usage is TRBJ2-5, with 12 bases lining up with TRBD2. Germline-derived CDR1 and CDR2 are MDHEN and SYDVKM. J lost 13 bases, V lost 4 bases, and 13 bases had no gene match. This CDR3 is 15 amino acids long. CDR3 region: CASSSSHRLAGVVYF. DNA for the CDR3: TGTGCCAGCAGTTCTTCTCACAGACTAGCGGGAGTGGTGTACTTC.

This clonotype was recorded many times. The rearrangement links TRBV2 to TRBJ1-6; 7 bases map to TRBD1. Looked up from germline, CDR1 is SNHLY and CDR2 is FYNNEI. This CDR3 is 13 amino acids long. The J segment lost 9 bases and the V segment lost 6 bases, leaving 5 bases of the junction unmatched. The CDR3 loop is CASSEGAGSPLHF. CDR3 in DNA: TGTGCCAGCAGCGAGGGGGCTGGTTCACCCCTCCACTTT.

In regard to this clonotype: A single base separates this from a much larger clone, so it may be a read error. The CDR3 DNA reads as TGCGGTGCCCCGCCCTACAGGGGATCCAATGAGCAGTTCTTC. The encoded protein is CGAPPYRGSNEQFF. This rearrangement joins TRBV20-1 to TRBJ2-1, with 7 bases matching TRBD1. CDR1 DFQATT and CDR2 SNEGSKA come from the germline V gene (reference sequence). This CDR3 region has 14 residues.

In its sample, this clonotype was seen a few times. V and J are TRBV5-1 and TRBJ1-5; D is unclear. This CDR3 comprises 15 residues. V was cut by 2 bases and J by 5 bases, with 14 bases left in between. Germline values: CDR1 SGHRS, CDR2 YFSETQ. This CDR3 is CASSLNTYTDQPQHF. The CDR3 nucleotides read TGCGCCAGCAGCTTAAACACATATACCGATCAGCCCCAGCATTTT. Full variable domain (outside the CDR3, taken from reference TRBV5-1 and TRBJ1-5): KAGVTQTPRYLIKTRGQQVTLSCSPISGHRSVSWYQQTPGQGLQFLFEYFSETQRNKGNFPGRFSGRQFSNSRSEMNVSTLELGDSALYLCASSLNTYTDQPQHFGDGTRLSIL.

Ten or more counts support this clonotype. CDR3 DNA sequence: TGTGCCAGCAGCTCCAACGGGGGGTTGTTGGGCAATCAGCCCCAGCATTTT. This translates into CASSSNGGLLGNQPQHF. The chain couples TRBV7-8 to TRBJ1-5; D might be TRBD1 (5 bases). Germline V CDR1 and CDR2: SGHVS, FQNEAQ. This CDR3 contains 17 residues. Trimming shortened V by 4 bases and J by 2 bases, and 18 bases separated the two germline ends.

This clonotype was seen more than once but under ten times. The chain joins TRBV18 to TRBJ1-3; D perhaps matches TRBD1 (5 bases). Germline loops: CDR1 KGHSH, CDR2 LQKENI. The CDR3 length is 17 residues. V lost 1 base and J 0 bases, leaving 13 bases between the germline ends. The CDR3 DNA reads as TGTGCCAGCTCACCACGGCCGGACACCCTCTCTGGAAACACCATATATTTT. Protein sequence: CASSPRPDTLSGNTIYF.

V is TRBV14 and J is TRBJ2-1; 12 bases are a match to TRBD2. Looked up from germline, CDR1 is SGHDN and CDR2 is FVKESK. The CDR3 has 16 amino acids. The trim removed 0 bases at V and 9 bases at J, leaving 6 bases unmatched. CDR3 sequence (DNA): TGTGCCAGCAGCCAAGATCGGACTAGCGGGGCCTCTGAGCAGTTCTTC. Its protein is CASSQDRTSGASEQFF. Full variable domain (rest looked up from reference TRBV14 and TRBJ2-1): EAGVTQFPSHSVIEKGQTVTLRCDPISGHDNLYWYRRVMGKEIKFLLHFVKESKQDESGMPNNRFLAERTGGTYSTLKVQPAELEDSGVYFCASSQDRTSGASEQFFGPGTRLTVL.

CDR3 region: CASSLFRGGISPLHF. In DNA, the CDR3 is TGCGCCAGCAGCTTGTTTCGGGGTGGAATTTCACCCCTCCACTTT. The V call is TRBV5-1, the J call TRBJ1-6; D is ambiguous. Between the trimmed V and J ends, which lost 1 base and 9 bases, there was a span of 14 bases. The CDR3 has 15 amino acids. CDR1 is SGHRS, CDR2 YFSETQ, per germline.

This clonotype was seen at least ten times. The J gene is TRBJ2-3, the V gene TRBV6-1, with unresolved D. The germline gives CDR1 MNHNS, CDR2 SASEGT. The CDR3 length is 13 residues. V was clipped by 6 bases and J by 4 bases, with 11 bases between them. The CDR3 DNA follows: TGTGCCAGCAGCTACACCCTCGCAGATACGCAGTATTTT. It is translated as CASSYTLADTQYF.

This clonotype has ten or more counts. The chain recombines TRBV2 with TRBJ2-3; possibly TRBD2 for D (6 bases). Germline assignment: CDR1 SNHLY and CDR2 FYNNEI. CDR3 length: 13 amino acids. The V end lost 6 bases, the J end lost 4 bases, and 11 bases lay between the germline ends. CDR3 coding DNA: TGTGCCAGCAGAGCAGGGACTTCAGATACGCAGTATTTT. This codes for CASRAGTSDTQYF.

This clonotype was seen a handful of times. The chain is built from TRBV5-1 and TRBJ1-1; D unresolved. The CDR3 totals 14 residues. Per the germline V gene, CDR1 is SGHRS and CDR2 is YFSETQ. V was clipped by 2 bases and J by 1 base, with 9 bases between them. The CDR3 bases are TGCGCCAGCAGCTTACCGGGAACGAACACTGAAGCTTTCTTT. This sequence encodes CASSLPGTNTEAFF. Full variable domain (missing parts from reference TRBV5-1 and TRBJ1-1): KAGVTQTPRYLIKTRGQQVTLSCSPISGHRSVSWYQQTPGQGLQFLFEYFSETQRNKGNFPGRFSGRQFSNSRSEMNVSTLELGDSALYLCASSLPGTNTEAFFGQGTRLTVV.

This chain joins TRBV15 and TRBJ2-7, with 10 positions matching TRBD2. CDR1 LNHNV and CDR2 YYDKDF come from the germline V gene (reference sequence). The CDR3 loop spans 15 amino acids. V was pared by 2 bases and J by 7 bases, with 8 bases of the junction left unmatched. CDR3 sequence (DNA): TGTGCCACCAGCAGACTAGCGGGAGACCCCTCGGAGCAGTACTTC. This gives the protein CATSRLAGDPSEQYF.